The subject of this entry is one T cell receptor (beta chain). This sample is part of a study of control samples from healthy donors and cancer patients. TCRdb keeps only in-frame clones here, not all; method: immunoSEQ multiplex PCR. The table has some 74,000 clones, approximately 94% seen once. Trimming removed 3 bases at V and 6 bases at J, with 9 bases between. The CDR3 loop spans 13 amino acids. Germline V CDR1 and CDR2: SNHLY, FYNNEI. This sequence was found in a woman in her 30s in good health. The chain combines TRBV2 with TRBJ1-5; possible D gene TRBD1, 6 bases. The sample was blood. CDR3 sequence: CASSDSDSQPQHF. The DNA for the CDR3 is TGTGCCAGCAGTGATTCGGACAGTCAGCCCCAGCATTTT.